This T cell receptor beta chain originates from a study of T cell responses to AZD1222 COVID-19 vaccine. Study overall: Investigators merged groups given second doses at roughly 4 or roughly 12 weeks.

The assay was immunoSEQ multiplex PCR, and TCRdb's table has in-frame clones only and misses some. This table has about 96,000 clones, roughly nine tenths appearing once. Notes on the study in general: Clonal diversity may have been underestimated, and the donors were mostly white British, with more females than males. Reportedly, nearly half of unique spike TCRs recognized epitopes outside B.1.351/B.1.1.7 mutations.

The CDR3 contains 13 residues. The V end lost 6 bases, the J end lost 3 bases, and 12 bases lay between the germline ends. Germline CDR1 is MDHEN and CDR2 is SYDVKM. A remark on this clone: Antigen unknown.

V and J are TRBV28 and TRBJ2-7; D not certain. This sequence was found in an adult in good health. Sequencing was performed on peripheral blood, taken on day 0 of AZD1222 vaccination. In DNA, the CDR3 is TGTGCCAGCAGCTCCCCTACGGGCTACGAGCAGTACTTC. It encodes CASSSPTGYEQYF.